Listed here are 15 T cell receptor beta chains from one sample, sequenced in a study of vaccination and CD4 T cells after COVID-19. TCRdb re-analysed the PCR reads in MiXCR, keeping a single row per CDR3 protein. The data show approximately 19,000 distinct CDR3 sequences, with over 45% seen just once and 1% to 1.3% held by the top ten. The starting material was CD4+ T cells from blood, obtained after SARS-CoV-2 vaccination. All receptors come from a human donor who had recovered from COVID-19.

In its sample, this clonotype was seen a few times. V gene TRBV7-2 combines with J gene TRBJ1-2; D remains ambiguous. CDR1 is SGHTA, CDR2 FQGNSA, per germline. This CDR3 has 15 residues. V was trimmed by 0 bases and J by 4 bases, leaving 12 bases between them. The CDR3 is CASSLAGGLFYGYTF. CDR3 DNA sequence: TGTGCCAGCAGCTTAGCAGGTGGGCTGTTCTATGGCTACACCTTC. The full variable domain, with the rest looked up from reference TRBV7-2 and TRBJ1-2, is GAGVSQSPSNKVTEKGKDVELRCDPISGHTALYWYRQSLGQGLEFLIYFQGNSAPDKSGLPSDRFSAERTGGSVSTLTIQRTQQEDSAVYLCASSLAGGLFYGYTFGSGTRLTVV.

This chain joins TRBV19 and TRBJ1-5; 9 bases line up with TRBD1. Germline V gene lookup returns CDR1 LNHDA and CDR2 SQIVND (reference sequence). V trimming: 2 bases; J trimming: 11 bases; junction bases outside the gene matches: 13. The CDR3 loop spans 16 amino acids. The DNA for the CDR3 is TGTGCCAGTAGTATACCCGGACAGGGGTCTTTCAGGGCCCAGCATTTT. It translates to CASSIPGQGSFRAQHF. Looking up the rest from reference TRBV19 and TRBJ1-5 gives the full variable domain: DGGITQSPKYLFRKEGQNVTLSCEQNLNHDAMYWYRQDPGQGLRLIYYSQIVNDFQKGDIAEGYSVSREKKESFPLTVTSAQKNPTAFYLCASSIPGQGSFRAQHFGDGTRLSIL.

V and J are TRBV6-5 and TRBJ2-1; the match to TRBD2 covers 9 bases. With 4 bases clipped from V and 3 bases from J, the junction kept 4 bases outside the gene matches. CDR3 size: 15 residues. CDR1 is MNHEY and CDR2 is SVGAGI in the germline V gene. The CDR3 sequence: CASSLAGDNYNEQFF. The CDR3 bases are TGTGCCAGCAGTTTAGCGGGAGACAACTACAATGAGCAGTTCTTC.

The gene calls are TRBV11-2 and TRBJ2-3; weak D call: TRBD2 (5 bases). Trimming took 5 bases from V and 6 from J, leaving 9 bases between them. From germline, CDR1 is SGHAT and CDR2 FQNNGV. This CDR3 is built from 12 residues. CDR3 sequence (DNA): TGTGCCAGCAGCCCCCGAGGGGATACGCAGTATTTT. This translates into CASSPRGDTQYF.

The chain recombines TRBV27 with TRBJ1-2; TRBD1 might be the D (5 bases). This CDR3 has 18 residues. Germline V CDR1 and CDR2: MNHEY, SMNVEV (reference sequence). Trimming stripped 3 bases from V and 2 bases from J, with 22 bases between. CDR3 loop: CASSFTTSRGGFNYGYTF. The CDR3 DNA reads as TGTGCCAGCAGTTTCACAACCTCTCGGGGGGGGTTCAACTATGGCTACACCTTC.

V gene TRBV20-1 combines with J gene TRBJ2-4, with TRBD2 identical over 7 bases. The length of the CDR3 is 17 residues. After removal of 1 base from V and 8 bases from J, the junction contained 17 bases not matched to a gene. CDR1 DFQATT and CDR2 SNEGSKA come from the germline V gene (reference sequence). The CDR3 region is CSARGDPTRLGGDIQYF. The CDR3 region has the DNA TGCAGTGCTAGAGGTGACCCGACTAGACTTGGGGGGGACATTCAGTACTTC.

This clonotype was found a few times. V gene TRBV24-1 combines with J gene TRBJ2-5; TRBD2 agrees at 8 bases. The germline V gene has CDR1 KGHDR and CDR2 SFDVKD. The CDR3 covers 13 residues. V was pared by 5 bases and J by 5 bases, with 3 bases of the junction left unmatched. CDR3 residues: CATSGGGGETQYF. CDR3 coding DNA: TGTGCCACCAGTGGCGGCGGGGGGGAGACCCAGTACTTC.

The chain couples TRBV6-2 or TRBV6-3 to TRBJ2-6; D gene ambiguous. V lost 5 bases and J 0 bases, leaving 5 bases between the germline ends. Germline loops: CDR1 MNHEY, CDR2 SVGEGT. The CDR3 loop spans 14 amino acids. Here the CDR3 reads CASSKSSGANVLTF. CDR3 coding DNA: TGTGCCAGCAGTAAGTCCTCTGGGGCCAACGTCCTGACTTTC.

A few counts support this clonotype. This rearrangement joins TRBV20-1 to TRBJ2-1; D might be TRBD1 (5 bases). The CDR3 has 17 amino acids. Trimming took off 0 bases at V and 3 bases at J, with 18 bases between the two ends. The V gene's germline CDR1 is DFQATT and CDR2 SNEGSKA (reference sequence). The CDR3 loop is CSARDTTGATLYNEQFF. As DNA, the CDR3 is TGCAGTGCTAGAGATACGACTGGGGCGACCCTCTACAATGAGCAGTTCTTC.

This chain links TRBV20-1 with TRBJ2-5; 9 positions agree with TRBD2. CDR1 DFQATT and CDR2 SNEGSKA come from the germline V gene (reference sequence). The CDR3 length is 13 residues. V trimming: 6 bases; J trimming: 1 base; junction bases outside the gene matches: 3. As DNA, the CDR3 is TGCAGTGCGCCGACTAGCGGCCAAGAGACCCAGTACTTC. Residues: CSAPTSGQETQYF.

The rearrangement links TRBV2 to TRBJ1-1; possible D gene TRBD1, 5 bases. CDR1 and CDR2 (germline): SNHLY, FYNNEI. V lost 6 bases, J lost 11 bases, and 16 bases lay in between. CDR3 length: 12 residues. DNA for the CDR3: TGTGCCAGCAGGGAAAGGGGTATGAGGGCTTTCTTT. Residues: CASRERGMRAFF.

This clonotype has just a few counts. The V and J genes are TRBV20-1 and TRBJ2-7, with D perhaps TRBD1 or TRBD2 (5 bases each). The CDR3 sequence is 15 residues long. Trimming removed 0 bases from V and 0 bases from J, with 12 bases in between. Germline V gene sequence: CDR1 DFQATT, CDR2 SNEGSKA (reference sequence). The chain's CDR3 is CSARDHAGTSYEQYF. In DNA, the CDR3 is TGCAGTGCTAGAGATCATGCAGGGACCTCCTACGAGCAGTACTTC.

This clonotype has more than one count but fewer than ten. This chain uses TRBV28 with TRBJ1-1; D ambiguous. Germline V gene lookup returns CDR1 MDHEN and CDR2 SYDVKM. With 3 bases removed from V and 4 bases from J, the gap between germline ends came to 12 bases. The CDR3 covers 14 residues. The CDR3 nucleotides are TGTGCCAGCAGTTTTAGTCCTCGAGTCACTGAAGCTTTCTTT. Protein: CASSFSPRVTEAFF.

The J gene is TRBJ2-1, the V gene TRBV20-1; perhaps TRBD2 as D (5 bases). The V end lost 2 bases, the J end lost 2 bases, and 16 bases lay between the germline ends. CDR3 length equals 16 residues. CDR1 is DFQATT, CDR2 SNEGSKA, per germline (reference sequence). CDR3 protein: CSARSRTSFPYNEQFF. In DNA, the CDR3 is TGCAGTGCTAGATCCCGGACTTCTTTTCCCTACAATGAGCAGTTCTTC.

This clonotype has a handful of counts. This sequence joins TRBV19 and TRBJ1-5; possibly TRBD1 for D (5 bases). V lost 5 bases and J 7 bases, leaving 24 bases between the germline ends. CDR1 is LNHDA, CDR2 SQIVND, per germline (reference sequence). This CDR3 region has 17 residues. The CDR3 DNA sequence: TGTGCCAGTAGTCTTAGGGGCCAAATCCCGGCGGGACAGCCCCAGCATTTT. As protein: CASSLRGQIPAGQPQHF. The entire variable domain, with the rest obtained from reference TRBV19 and TRBJ1-5, is as follows: DGGITQSPKYLFRKEGQNVTLSCEQNLNHDAMYWYRQDPGQGLRLIYYSQIVNDFQKGDIAEGYSVSREKKESFPLTVTSAQKNPTAFYLCASSLRGQIPAGQPQHFGDGTRLSIL.